This entry features one T cell receptor (beta chain) sequence. Its specificity is unknown. This sample is part of a study of T cell responses to AZD1222 COVID-19 vaccine. Points from the study as a whole: Mostly white British, mostly female donors; authors suggested clonal diversity may be underestimated.

This table comes from immunoSEQ multiplex PCR, and its TCRdb copy is limited to in-frame clones, with some not included. The table shows about 56,000 clones, with 80% to 90% occurring only once. The CDR3 runs 14 residues. Germline CDR1 reads MNHEY; CDR2 reads SMNVEV (reference sequence). With 6 bases removed from V and 0 bases from J, the gap between germline ends came to 9 bases. The chain carries TRBV27 and TRBJ1-3, with D uncertain. Sample: peripheral blood, taken on day 0 of AZD1222 vaccination. The TCR was taken from an adult in good health. In DNA form, the CDR3 reads TGTGCCAGCAGCCGGACGGCCTCTGGAAACACCATATATTTT. Translated, it gives CASSRTASGNTIYF.